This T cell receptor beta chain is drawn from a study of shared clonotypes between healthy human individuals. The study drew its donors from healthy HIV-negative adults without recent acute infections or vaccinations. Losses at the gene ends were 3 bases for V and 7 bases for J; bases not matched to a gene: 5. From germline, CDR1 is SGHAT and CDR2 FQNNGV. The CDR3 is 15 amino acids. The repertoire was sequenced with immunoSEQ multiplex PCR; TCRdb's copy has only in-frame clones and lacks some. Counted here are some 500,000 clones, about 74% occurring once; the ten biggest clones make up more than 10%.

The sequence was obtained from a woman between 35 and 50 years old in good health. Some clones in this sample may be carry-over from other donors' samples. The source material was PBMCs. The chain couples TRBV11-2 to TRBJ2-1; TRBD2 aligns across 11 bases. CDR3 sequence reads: CASSFTGTSGNEQFF. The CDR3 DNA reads TGTGCCAGCAGCTTCACCGGGACTAGCGGTAATGAGCAGTTCTTC.